The text below deals with one TCR beta chain. Its cognate antigen has yet to be identified. Per-base quality was not reported, and no clone a single base away is much larger than it. This entry belongs to a study of siplizumab effects on memory and regulatory T cells (dated by TCRdb to between 2017 and 2020). With respect to the entire study: The study examined how the anti-CD2 antibody siplizumab affects alloreactive T-cell subsets in allogeneic mixed lymphocyte reactions built from human PBMCs. Summary of the overall study and its limitations: For roughly 75-95% of proliferating CD4+ or CD8+ clones, no naive or memory phenotype could be assigned. Siplizumab significantly reduced the cumulative frequency of alloreactive sequences traceable to unstimulated CD4+ memory T cells. Of the alloreactive CD4+ clones that could be mapped, the Treg-derived share averaged approximately 67% with siplizumab compared with 25% to 30% in control reactions. Whether proliferating Tregs from siplizumab cultures were suppressive was not functionally confirmed. Because sequences at frequencies below about 10^-5 were poorly captured, only a minor fraction of alloreactive clones could be mapped back to unstimulated subsets. Unstimulated naive T cells appeared more diverse than memory T cells, and naive cells seemed to contribute substantially to the alloresponse.

Libraries were made using the immunoSEQ multiplex PCR assay. Each sample had 85,000 to 100,000 TCR templates assayed by the deep sequencing platform. Genomic DNA extracted from sorted T cells was the material used for TCRbeta CDR3 sequencing. Turning to the authors' computational methods: The R programming language was used for clonal analysis of the TCRbeta CDR3 data. Unstimulated samples were compared with post-reaction CFSE-low samples to define alloreactive CD4+ and CD8+ clones. Regulatory or non-regulatory origin of alloreactive CD4+ clones was assigned by matching sequences to the sorted unstimulated Treg and non-Treg repertoires. Sourced from immuneACCESS, this table was stored by TCRdb with only in-frame sequences that have V and J called. A share of the clones is absent; for the studies checked, an unresolved V gene accounts for under half, and the remainder has no known explanation. That table furnishes V, J and clone size, whereas the DNA furnished D and trimming. The sample table lists roughly 100,000 clones, 80% to 95% of them with a count of one. In total, the top ten clones hold about 1.1% of the sample.

Sorted unstimulated T cells and proliferating T cells recovered from mixed lymphocyte reactions were subjected to TCRbeta CDR3 sequencing. Fresh whole blood from around 10 HLA-typed healthy donors was used as the source from which PBMCs were isolated. The germline V gene (reference sequence) sets CDR1 to WNHNN and CDR2 to SYGVQD. Including the terminal cysteine and phenylalanine, the CDR3 comprises 13 residues. The kept DNA is CDR3 alone, 39 bases in frame from the first base. V is trimmed back by 5 bases and J by 4 bases, and the junction contains 2 bases that no gene match accounts for. This TCR derives from a human donor in good health. The sequenced sample was CD4+ T cells sorted from blood. The chain links TRBV10-1 with TRBJ2-7, with 10 bases aligning to TRBD1. The CDR3 protein sequence reads: CASSRDRGYEQYF. The nucleotide sequence is given as TGCGCCAGCAGTCGGGACAGGGGATACGAGCAGTACTTC.